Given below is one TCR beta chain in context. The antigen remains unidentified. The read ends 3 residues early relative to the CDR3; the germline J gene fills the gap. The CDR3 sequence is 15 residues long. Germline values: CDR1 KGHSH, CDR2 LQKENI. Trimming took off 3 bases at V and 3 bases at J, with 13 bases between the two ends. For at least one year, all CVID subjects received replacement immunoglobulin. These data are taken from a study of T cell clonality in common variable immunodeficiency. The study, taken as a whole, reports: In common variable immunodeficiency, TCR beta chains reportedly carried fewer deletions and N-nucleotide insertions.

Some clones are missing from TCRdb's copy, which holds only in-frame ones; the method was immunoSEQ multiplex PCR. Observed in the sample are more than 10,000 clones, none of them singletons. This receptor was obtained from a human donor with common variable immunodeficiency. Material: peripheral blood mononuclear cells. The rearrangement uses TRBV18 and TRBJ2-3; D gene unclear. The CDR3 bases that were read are TGTGCCAGCTCACCCGTGCAGGAGTGGACAGATACG. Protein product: CASSPVQEWTDT. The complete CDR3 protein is CASSPVQEWTDTQYF. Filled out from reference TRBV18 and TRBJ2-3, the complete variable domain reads NAGVMQNPRHLVRRRGQEARLRCSPMKGHSHVYWYRQLPEEGLKFMVYLQKENIIDESGMPKERFSAEFPKEGPSILRIQQVVRGDSAAYFCASSPVQEWTDTQYFGPGTRLTVL.